The clone carrying this T cell receptor (beta chain) was counted once. The table came from immunoSEQ multiplex PCR; TCRdb's copy has only in-frame clones and leaves some out. The table shows fewer than 30,000 clones, with approximately 85% occurring only once. The data are from a study of control samples from healthy donors and cancer patients. Trimming left V 8 bases short and J 7 bases short, with 17 bases between. Germline values: CDR1 SQVTM, CDR2 ANQGSEA. CDR3 size: 12 residues. Sequencing used PBMCs. The gene calls are TRBV29-1 and TRBJ1-2; D possibly corresponds to TRBD1 (5 bases). This TCR derives from a woman aged 60-75 years with head and neck cancer. This chain's CDR3 is CSQGDSAAGYTF. Written as DNA, the CDR3 is TGCAGCCAAGGCGACAGTGCGGCTGGCTACACCTTC.